The T cell receptor (beta chain) under discussion was sequenced for a study of post-analysis software for immune sequencing data. Study-wide context: Relapsing-remitting, secondary progressive and progressive-relapsing forms of multiple sclerosis all featured among disease courses. Study results and limitations: TRBV5-6, TRBV5-1 and TRBV20-1 were among roughly five TRBV segments more frequent in patients than controls. F measure grouped same-batch samples tightly together.

Included in the TCR beta cDNA libraries were unique molecular identifiers. Around 500,000 cDNA molecules came from around 1 to 10 million T cells. Via MiXCR, TCRdb re-called the PCR reads, giving one row per CDR3 protein. The sample records approximately 360,000 distinct CDR3 sequences, 30% to 45% being singletons. The CDR3 is 15 amino acids. The germline V and J ends were trimmed by 3 bases and 5 bases, with 16 bases remaining between them. Germline CDR1 and CDR2: SGHVS and FQNEAQ. As for this clonotype: The antigen is undetermined.

Sequencing was carried out using blood. This TCR derives from a girl aged 5-17 years with multiple sclerosis. The genes are TRBV7-8 and TRBJ2-5; D assignment may be TRBD1 or TRBD2 (6 bases each). In DNA form, the CDR3 reads TGTGCCAGCAGCTTGGGCCGAAGGGGGGAGGAGACCCAGTACTTC. Residues: CASSLGRRGEETQYF.